The present T cell receptor beta chain was sequenced within a study of chemoradiotherapy in HPV16-positive cancers (dated 2022 in TCRdb). Looking at the study overall: Using functional T-cell assays on cells from two HPV16-positive patients, the researchers defined candidate HPV-specific T-cell clones and common TCR motifs. Whether T-cell immunity against the HPV oncoproteins E6 and E7 changes during chemoradiotherapy and whether survival is affected by this immunity were examined in the study. TCR repertoires from more than 70 patients with HPV-related cancers were then used to track the candidate HPV-specific TCRs and motifs. Study-level results and caveats: Only a couple of HPV16-positive patients were used to derive the functional definition of HPV-specific T cells, and the survival association was reported for HPV16-positive patients. Expansion of candidate HPV-specific clones and E7-related TCR motifs was observed in the tumor microenvironment during treatment, whereas no such expansion was observed for non-HPV-specific T cells. Improved recurrence-free survival in HPV16-positive patients was associated with expansion of HPV-responsive T cells during chemoradiotherapy.

Because repertoires were sampled repeatedly during chemoradiotherapy, clonal expansion in the tumor microenvironment could be followed. The junction carries 13 bases between V and J, which are trimmed by 2 bases and 0 bases respectively. The germline V gene gives CDR1 as SGHTS and CDR2 as YDEGEE. The CDR3 has 16 amino acids, counting the end cysteine and phenylalanine. CDR3 DNA only is kept here, 48 bases in frame from base 1. Comment on this clone: It lacks a known antigen. The input lacks base qualities; no much larger clone sits a single base away.

Libraries were made using the immunoSEQ multiplex PCR assay. The source is immuneACCESS, and TCRdb retained only in-frame sequences with V and J called. Part of the clones is not carried over; for the studies checked, unresolved V genes explain less than half of this, and the remainder is unexplained. The sample table contains about 1,600 clones; only one count was recorded for 70% to 80% of them. The ten largest clonotypes hold approximately 7.5% of the sample. Sequencing used tumor tissue, obtained from a patient who underwent chemoradiotherapy. The sequence derives from a human donor with HPV-associated anogenital cancer. This chain is built from TRBV5-8 and TRBJ2-3; TRBD2 is a possible D gene, resting on 6 matching bases. Here the CDR3 is given as CASSLFAGTSTDTQYF. Here is the DNA: TGTGCCAGCAGCTTATTCGCGGGAACTAGCACAGATACGCAGTATTTT.